Listed below are T cell receptor beta chains from one sample, sequenced in a study of human T cells and chemical hapten exposure. TCRdb redid the calling of the RACE reads with MiXCR, one entry per CDR3 protein. The data contain about 350,000 distinct CDR3 sequences, around 5.5% of them singletons. The input for sequencing was whole blood, taken in connection with sensitization to the hapten diphenylcyclopropenone (DPC). The receptors stem from a woman between 18 and 29 years old with alopecia areata. Some clones in this sample may be carry-over from other donors' samples. Each CDR3 is given without its conserved first and last residue.

V gene,J gene,CDR3 protein
TRBV18,TRBJ2-7,ASSPPPAYEQY
TRBV9,TRBJ2-5,ASSAEPGAQETQY
TRBV3-1,TRBJ1-3,ASSQSISTGNTIY
TRBV18,TRBJ1-4,ASSPTTGRNEKLF
TRBV25-1,TRBJ2-3,ASSSRLAVFTDTQY
TRBV20-1,TRBJ1-3,SAGQGFSGNTIY
TRBV19,TRBJ1-5,ASRGGGSNQPQH
TRBV11-2,TRBJ1-4,ASSWGNGYRTNEKLF
TRBV10-3,TRBJ2-7,AIRGDGQRFYEQY
TRBV7-9,TRBJ2-7,ASSQRTGGQAYEQY
TRBV5-1,TRBJ1-2,ASSLEGQPPYGYT
TRBV6-5,TRBJ1-1,ASTPQRGEMNTEAF
TRBV6-2/TRBV6-3,TRBJ1-1,ASSWWGSEAF
TRBV24-1,TRBJ2-3,ATSDPRTGYLRSDTQY
TRBV5-1,TRBJ1-2,ASSSEGAYYGYT
TRBV6-2/TRBV6-3,TRBJ1-1,ASRETGDTEAF
TRBV28,TRBJ1-1,ASSLWRDRPEAF
TRBV27,TRBJ1-2,ATAPDRGPYGYT
TRBV2,TRBJ2-3,ASNPRTTDTQY
TRBV7-9,TRBJ2-3,ASSLVGTTDTQY
TRBV18,TRBJ1-1,ASSPVLDTLNTEAF
TRBV12-3/TRBV12-4,TRBJ1-2,ASSLRRQGGGYT
TRBV5-6,TRBJ2-5,ASSFLGIQGFEETQY
TRBV6-2/TRBV6-3,TRBJ1-1,ASSYGGGDAEAF
TRBV20-1,TRBJ2-3,SASVPSGVQDTQY
TRBV7-9,TRBJ1-4,ASSLGDPSSEKLF
TRBV4-3,TRBJ1-4,ASSQGTGILATNEKLF
TRBV10-2,TRBJ1-5,ASSDGRGNQPQH
TRBV6-6,TRBJ2-6,ASSYIGAGANVLT
TRBV3-1,TRBJ1-5,ASSQDVSQPQH
TRBV20-1,TRBJ2-7,SVPADGTYEQY
TRBV2,TRBJ1-3,ASSAQGLDTIY
TRBV12-5,TRBJ2-2,ASGPTPRGALVRTGELF
TRBV2,TRBJ1-6,ASIRESDNSPLH
TRBV12-3/TRBV12-4,TRBJ1-6,ASSRDSTYSPLH
TRBV20-1,TRBJ2-3,SASNSGGEDTADTQY